A selection of T cell receptor beta chains follows, all from one sample in a study of T-cell reconstitution after alpha-beta-depleted transplantation in children. TCRdb re-analysed the PCR reads in MiXCR, keeping a single row per CDR3 protein. The sample yields 200,000 to 250,000 distinct CDR3 sequences, 8% to 9.5% seen once. This sample comprised PBMCs from the stem cell graft donor, obtained from the stem cell graft. These receptors were obtained from a human donor who donated a stem cell graft to a child with acute lymphoblastic leukemia. The CDR3 runs from the conserved cysteine through the conserved F or W. D genes are given only for firm matches. Clone size, where shown, is once, few, many, or a class for clones that have expanded.

j_call clone_size d_call v_call cdr3_aa cdr3_nt
TRBJ2-7 . . TRBV11-2 CASSFTGHEQYF TGTGCCAGCAGCTTCACGGGGCACGAGCAGTACTTC
TRBJ1-6 . TRBD1 TRBV6-2/TRBV6-3 CASTQAGTGYSPLHF TGTGCCAGCACTCAGGCCGGGACAGGTTATTCACCCCTCCACTTT
TRBJ2-3 few TRBD2 TRBV5-1 CASSPGGYTDTQYF TGCGCCAGCAGCCCGGGGGGTTACACAGATACGCAGTATTTT
TRBJ2-7 . . TRBV12-3/TRBV12-4 CASSYRRDEQYF TGTGCCAGCAGTTATCGTCGGGACGAGCAGTACTTC
TRBJ2-5 . . TRBV12-3/TRBV12-4 CASSPDWTGETQYF TGTGCCAGCAGTCCCGACTGGACGGGAGAGACCCAGTACTTC
TRBJ2-1 many TRBD1 TRBV4-2 CASSQEEDRRGPYNEQFF TGTGCCAGCAGCCAAGAGGAGGACAGGAGAGGCCCCTACAATGAGCAGTTCTTC
TRBJ1-2 . . TRBV19 CASSIPRTPGYGYTF TGTGCCAGTAGTATCCCAAGGACACCCGGCTATGGCTACACCTTC
TRBJ2-4 few . TRBV20-1 CSAGGILGGAADIQYF TGCAGTGCGGGCGGGATTTTGGGGGGGGCGGCGGACATTCAGTACTTC
TRBJ2-7 many . TRBV10-3 CAISEKGRGGYEQYF TGTGCCATCAGTGAGAAGGGCAGGGGAGGGTACGAGCAGTACTTC
TRBJ1-2 many . TRBV12-3/TRBV12-4 CASSGGSGYGYTF TGTGCCAGCAGTGGGGGTAGCGGCTATGGCTACACCTTC
TRBJ1-5 few . TRBV20-1 CSASAGVSQPQHF TGCAGTGCTAGTGCAGGGGTGAGTCAGCCCCAGCATTTT
TRBJ1-2 . . TRBV4-2 CASSQERQSWYGYTF TGTGCCAGCAGCCAAGAAAGACAGTCCTGGTATGGCTACACCTTC
TRBJ1-3 . TRBD1 TRBV5-1 CASSFTGGAGNTIYF TGCGCCAGCAGCTTCACAGGGGGCGCTGGAAACACCATATATTTT
TRBJ2-2 few . TRBV12-3/TRBV12-4 CASSFLRDTGELFF TGTGCCAGCAGTTTCCTCCGGGACACCGGGGAGCTGTTTTTT
TRBJ1-2 few TRBD1 TRBV29-1 CSVEGYRGGYTF TGCAGCGTTGAAGGGTACAGGGGTGGCTACACCTTC
TRBJ1-2 medium-sized TRBD1 TRBV10-3 CAISASTGGEASNYGYTF TGTGCCATCAGTGCCTCGACAGGGGGCGAAGCTTCTAACTATGGCTACACCTTC
TRBJ1-2 few . TRBV11-2 CASSSLRNPYGYTF TGTGCCAGCAGCTCTCTTCGGAACCCCTATGGCTACACCTTC
TRBJ2-5 many . TRBV4-3 CASSQDSTGTGETQYF TGCGCCAGCAGCCAAGATAGTACGGGAACGGGAGAGACCCAGTACTTC
TRBJ1-1 many . TRBV5-1 CASSFGTEAFF TGCGCCAGCAGCTTCGGCACTGAAGCTTTCTTT
TRBJ2-3 . TRBD1 TRBV5-1 CASSWGTGGVTDTQYF TGCGCCAGCAGCTGGGGGACAGGGGGCGTCACAGATACGCAGTATTTT
TRBJ2-4 few TRBD1 TRBV2 CASSWTGAKNIQYF TGTGCCAGCAGCTGGACAGGAGCCAAAAACATTCAGTACTTC
TRBJ2-2 few TRBD2 TRBV5-1 CASSTRLAGETGELFF TGCGCCAGCAGCACCCGACTAGCGGGGGAAACCGGGGAGCTGTTTTTT
TRBJ1-2 . . TRBV5-1 CASSLGSRVYGYTF TGCGCCAGCAGCTTGGGTAGTCGGGTCTATGGCTACACCTTC
TRBJ1-1 . TRBD1 TRBV5-1 CASSLYPGGTGGGIPEAFF TGCGCCAGCAGCTTATACCCCGGTGGGACAGGGGGAGGTATACCTGAAGCTTTCTTT
TRBJ2-7 . . TRBV5-1 CASSLGALWAKADSRDYEQYF TGCGCCAGCAGCTTGGGGGCTCTGTGGGCCAAAGCCGACTCTCGAGACTACGAGCAGTACTTC
TRBJ2-5 few . TRBV10-3 CAISELGSETQYF TGTGCCATCAGTGAACTGGGCTCAGAGACCCAGTACTTC
TRBJ1-1 . . TRBV29-1 CSVAGTTEAFF TGCAGCGTAGCCGGGACTACTGAAGCTTTCTTT
TRBJ2-3 many . TRBV2 CASRAKTGPPSPDTQYF TGTGCCAGCAGAGCTAAGACCGGGCCGCCCTCACCAGATACGCAGTATTTT
TRBJ1-1 . . TRBV20-1 CSARDRERSEAFF TGCAGTGCTAGAGACAGGGAGCGGTCTGAAGCTTTCTTT
TRBJ2-2 few TRBD1 TRBV29-1 CSVIGTGGGTGELFF TGCAGCGTAATAGGGACAGGGGGCGGCACCGGGGAGCTGTTTTTT
TRBJ1-4 few . TRBV2 CASSDPDSFSRGKLFF TGTGCCAGCAGTGACCCTGACAGTTTCTCCAGGGGAAAACTGTTTTTT
TRBJ1-1 many TRBD1 TRBV4-2 CASSQDLTGDTEAFF TGTGCCAGCAGCCAAGATCTGACAGGGGACACTGAAGCTTTCTTT
TRBJ2-7 few . TRBV29-1 CSAAQALEQYF TGCAGCGCCGCTCAGGCGCTCGAGCAGTACTTC
TRBJ1-6 . . TRBV28 CASSLGSPLHF TGTGCCAGCAGTTTGGGGTCACCCCTCCACTTT
TRBJ2-3 . . TRBV5-6 CASSPGQGSGDTQYF TGTGCCAGCAGCCCCGGGCAGGGGTCGGGAGATACGCAGTATTTT
TRBJ2-5 many . TRBV7-9 CASSLIGEGEETQYF TGTGCCAGCAGCTTAATCGGCGAAGGGGAAGAGACCCAGTACTTC
TRBJ2-3 many . TRBV20-1 CSARKLTGKLGTDTQYF TGCAGTGCTAGGAAATTAACAGGGAAACTTGGCACAGATACGCAGTATTTT
TRBJ1-1 many . TRBV11-2 CASSSSYNPEHAEAFF TGTGCCAGCAGCTCTTCTTATAACCCCGAACACGCTGAAGCTTTCTTT
TRBJ2-1 many TRBD2 TRBV5-1 CASNRGGTYNEQFF TGCGCCAGCAACCGCGGGGGGACCTACAATGAGCAGTTCTTC
TRBJ2-2 few TRBD1 TRBV27 CASSPLIGQAKEAGELFF TGTGCCAGCAGTCCACTAATCGGACAGGCGAAAGAAGCCGGGGAGCTGTTTTTT
TRBJ2-7 many . TRBV29-1 CSVRSNPTNGQTYEQYF TGCAGCGTTCGTAGTAACCCGACTAATGGACAGACCTACGAGCAGTACTTC
TRBJ1-3 . . TRBV19 CASKPTASGNTIYF TGTGCCAGCAAACCGACAGCCTCTGGAAACACCATATATTTT
TRBJ2-7 . TRBD2 TRBV5-1 CASSLSGGRYEQYF TGCGCCAGCAGCCTTAGCGGGGGGAGGTACGAGCAGTACTTC
TRBJ1-1 many . TRBV5-1 CASRLDSAGRSTEAFF TGCGCCAGCAGACTCGACAGTGCCGGGAGAAGCACTGAAGCTTTCTTT
TRBJ1-2 few . TRBV15 CATSRDKVGPAAF TGTGCCACCAGCAGAGATAAGGTCGGGCCGGCCGCCTTC
TRBJ2-5 few . TRBV7-9 CASSFSREGKQETQYF TGTGCCAGCAGCTTCTCGCGGGAAGGAAAACAAGAGACCCAGTACTTC
TRBJ2-7 . . TRBV27 CASSTRDGRAYEQYF TGTGCCAGCAGTACTCGGGACGGAAGGGCCTACGAGCAGTACTTC
TRBJ2-3 few TRBD2 TRBV6-2/TRBV6-3 CASERDRTDTQYF TGTGCCAGCGAGCGGGACCGCACAGATACGCAGTATTTT
TRBJ2-2 many . TRBV7-2 CASSSGLFTGELFF TGTGCCAGCAGCTCAGGACTCTTTACCGGGGAGCTGTTTTTT
TRBJ2-2 few TRBD1 TRBV12-3/TRBV12-4 CASSSLQQGSANTGELFF TGTGCCAGCAGTTCCCTACAACAGGGGTCCGCGAACACCGGGGAGCTGTTTTTT
TRBJ2-7 few TRBD1 TRBV27 CASSTTDRGYYEQYF TGTGCCAGCAGTACAACGGACAGGGGCTACTACGAGCAGTACTTC
TRBJ2-7 . TRBD2 TRBV5-1 CASSHARLAGESEQYF TGCGCCAGCAGCCATGCCCGACTAGCGGGGGAGTCGGAGCAGTACTTC
TRBJ2-5 many . TRBV5-1 CASSPGAEETQYF TGCGCCAGCAGCCCGGGGGCGGAAGAGACCCAGTACTTC
TRBJ1-2 . . TRBV5-1 CASSLAEPTRYGYTF TGCGCCAGCAGCTTGGCGGAGCCTACCCGCTATGGCTACACCTTC
TRBJ2-1 many . TRBV25-1 CASSASYNEQFF TGTGCCAGCAGTGCCTCCTACAATGAGCAGTTCTTC